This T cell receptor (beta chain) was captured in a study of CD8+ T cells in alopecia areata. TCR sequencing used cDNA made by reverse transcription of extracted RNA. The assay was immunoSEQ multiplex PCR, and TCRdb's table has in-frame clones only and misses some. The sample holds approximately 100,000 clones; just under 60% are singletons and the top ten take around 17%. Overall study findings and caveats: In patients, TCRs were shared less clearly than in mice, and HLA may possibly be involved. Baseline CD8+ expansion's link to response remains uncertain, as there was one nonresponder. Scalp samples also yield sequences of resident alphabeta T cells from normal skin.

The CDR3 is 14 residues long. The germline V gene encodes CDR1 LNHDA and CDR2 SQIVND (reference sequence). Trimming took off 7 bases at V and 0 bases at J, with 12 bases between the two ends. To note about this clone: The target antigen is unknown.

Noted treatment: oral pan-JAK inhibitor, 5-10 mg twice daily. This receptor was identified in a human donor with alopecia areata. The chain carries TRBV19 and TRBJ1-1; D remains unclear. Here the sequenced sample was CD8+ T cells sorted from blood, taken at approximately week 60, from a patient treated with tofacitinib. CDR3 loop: CASKQEEVNTEAFF. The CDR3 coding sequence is TGTGCCAGTAAGCAGGAAGAGGTGAACACTGAAGCTTTCTTT.